This paragraph reports one T cell receptor beta chain. Its target is unknown. Produced via immunoSEQ multiplex PCR; TCRdb's table is partial and in-frame only. The sample yields about 2.1 million clones, about 94% seen once. The data belong to a study of shared clonotypes between healthy human individuals. Whole-study findings and limits: For naive CD4 cells, around 5% of clonotypes were shared across a handful of donors.

Terminally differentiated effector memory CD45RA+ cells were left out of the naive CD8 fraction, which was CD45RO-negative and positively selected for CCR7. The donors, healthy adults who were HIV-negative, had experienced no recent acute infections or vaccinations. The CDR3 is 12 amino acids. V dropped 7 bases and J dropped 4; count of bases not matched to a gene: 3. Per germline, CDR1 MDHEN and CDR2 SYDVKM. The sample was naive CD8+ T cells from PBMCs. J is TRBJ1-1 and V is TRBV28; TRBD1 aligns across 7 bases. This TCR derives from a young man in good health. Some clones in this sample may be carry-over from other donors' samples. This chain's CDR3 is CASKGGVTEAFF. Here the CDR3 DNA reads TGTGCCAGCAAAGGGGGCGTCACTGAAGCTTTCTTT.